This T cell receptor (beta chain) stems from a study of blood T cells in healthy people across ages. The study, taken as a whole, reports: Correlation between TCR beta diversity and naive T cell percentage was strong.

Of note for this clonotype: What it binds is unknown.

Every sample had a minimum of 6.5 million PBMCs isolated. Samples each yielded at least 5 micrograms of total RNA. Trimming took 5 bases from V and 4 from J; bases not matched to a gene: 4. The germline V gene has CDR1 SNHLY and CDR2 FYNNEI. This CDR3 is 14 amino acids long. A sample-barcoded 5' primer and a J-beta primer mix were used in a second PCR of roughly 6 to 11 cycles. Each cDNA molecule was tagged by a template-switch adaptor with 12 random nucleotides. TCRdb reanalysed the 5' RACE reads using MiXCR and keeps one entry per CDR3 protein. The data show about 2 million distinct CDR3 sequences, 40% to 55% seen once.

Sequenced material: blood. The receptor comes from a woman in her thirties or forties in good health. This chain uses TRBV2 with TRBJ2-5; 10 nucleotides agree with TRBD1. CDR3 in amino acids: CASSPRDRGETQYF. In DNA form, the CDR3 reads TGTGCCAGCAGTCCCCGGGACAGGGGAGAGACCCAGTACTTC. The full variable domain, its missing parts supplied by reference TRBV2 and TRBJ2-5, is EPEVTQTPSHQVTQMGQEVILRCVPISNHLYFYWYRQILGQKVEFLVSFYNNEISEKSEIFDDQFSVERPDGSNFTLKIRSTKLEDSAMYFCASSPRDRGETQYFGPGTRLLVL.